The present T cell receptor (beta chain) was sequenced within a study of Ad26.COV2.S vaccination and SARS-CoV-2 variants. Overall study: In the study, Ad26.COV2.S was injected intramuscularly once, or twice 56 days apart. The study, taken as a whole, reports: Relative to placebo recipients, vaccine recipients exhibited elevated spike-specific TCR breadth.

Germline V gives CDR1 MNHEY, CDR2 SVGEGT. Trimming left V 6 bases short and J 8 bases short, with 19 bases between. This CDR3 comprises 14 residues. Treatment given: about 20 received Ad26.COV2.S at low or high dose, single or two shots; 5 received placebo; per-sample allocation not given. Sampling took place 63 days after the first vaccine or placebo injection. Worth noting for this clone: What it binds is unknown.

Clones were read by immunoSEQ multiplex PCR, and TCRdb kept only the in-frame ones, dropping some. The data contain about 280,000 clones, approximately 89% of them seen just once; the ten biggest clones take up over 2.5%. The source of this sequence is a person aged 18 to 65 who received the Ad26.COV2.S COVID-19 vaccine or a placebo. The chain uses TRBV6-2 or TRBV6-3 and TRBJ1-2; D is possibly TRBD1 (6 bases). The source material was peripheral blood, sampled in a trial of Ad26.COV2.S vaccine versus placebo. As DNA, the CDR3 is TGTGCCAGCAGCTCCACGACAGGAAAACGGGGCTACACCTTC. It specifies CASSSTTGKRGYTF.